This TCR beta chain is drawn from a study of spatial heterogeneity in lung cancer (dated by TCRdb to the late 2010s). For the study in its entirety: Beta-chain transcripts were consistently detected in greater numbers than alpha-chain transcripts, which likely reflects a higher abundance of beta-chain transcripts. Nonsynonymous mutation counts, determined by whole-exome sequencing of tumor tissue, were related to features of the TCR repertoire. In non-small cell lung cancer, the study made a quantitative comparison of TCR alpha and beta repertoires among multiple tumor regions, matched nontumor lung and blood. In the raw uncorrected reads, each unique combination of TCR and UMI appeared more than ten times on average. At surgery, both alpha and beta chains were TCR-sequenced in under 250 tumor regions, approximately 64 matched nontumor lung samples and around 50 PBMC samples. The full study reports these points: Ubiquitous expanded tumor TCRs showed up in blood more often at tumor resection than at routine follow-up. Confirming at a functional level the hypothesis that regional TCRs recognize regional mutations was considered to require additional single-cell paired TCR alpha and beta sequencing.

What this sample's time point label stands for: sample taken at primary tumor resection. Whole RNA extracted from tumor and nontumor lung tissue, or from cryopreserved PBMC samples, was used for TCR sequencing without cell sorting. Samples were obtained from approximately 70 patients with early-stage, untreated non-small cell lung cancer from the lung TRACERx cohort. Only patients with enough RNA available from two or more tumor regions were chosen for TCR sequencing. Looking up the germline V gene (reference sequence) yields CDR1 SGHNT and CDR2 YYREEE. Trimmed from V: 0 bases; trimmed from J: 1 base; junction bases lacking a gene match: 1. The CDR3 starts with the cysteine, ends with the phenylalanine, and has 15 residues. Only the CDR3 DNA stays, 45 bases, in frame from base 1. The sample holds many counts of this clonotype. Its antigen is currently not known. No per-base quality is available; no much larger clone lies one base away.

Library method: 5' RACE. Sequencing took place on a NextSeq 500. To allow correction of PCR and sequencing errors, the TCR library protocol tagged every TCR cDNA molecule with a unique molecular identifier. In the authors' own workflow: TCR identification, UMI-based error correction and CDR3 extraction were performed with Decombinator tools. TCRs above a frequency of 2 per 1,000, corresponding to the top 1% of the tumor frequency distribution, were defined as expanded. Renyi diversity was computed with the R vegan package after each repertoire had been subsampled 100 times to 5,000 TCRs. CDR3 similarity networks were constructed using string-kernel similarity of amino acid triplets, with links drawn between CDR3s whose pairwise similarity was above 0.82. TCRdb passed the public sequencing reads through fastp at Q25 and MiXCR, retaining productive beta sequences. Every CDR3 protein is listed once, alongside the most common genes and DNA of its rows. The V and J calls come from TCRdb's annotation, not from the publication. The sample table records tens of thousands of distinct CDR3 sequences; roughly 12% of these occur just once. The leading ten clones occupy about 4.6% of the sample.

The receptor was derived from a male donor with early-stage non-small cell lung cancer. The material sequenced was PBMCs, taken at surgery. The V and J segments used are TRBV5-4 and TRBJ2-1, with 7 bases in between that match TRBD2. The sequenced DNA: TGTGCCAGCAGCTTGGTCGGGGGGTCCTACAATGAGCAGTTCTTC. Its translation is CASSLVGGSYNEQFF.